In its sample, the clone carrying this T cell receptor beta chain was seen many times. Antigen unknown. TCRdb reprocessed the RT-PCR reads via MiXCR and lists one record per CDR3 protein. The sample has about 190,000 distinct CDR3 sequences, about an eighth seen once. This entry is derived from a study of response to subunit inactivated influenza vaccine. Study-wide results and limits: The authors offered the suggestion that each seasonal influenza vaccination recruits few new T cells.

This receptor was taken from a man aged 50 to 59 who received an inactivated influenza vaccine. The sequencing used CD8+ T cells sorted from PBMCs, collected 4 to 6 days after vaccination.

The CDR3 sequence: CSGTPQFYNEQFF. The DNA for the CDR3 is TGCAGCGGGACTCCACAATTCTACAATGAGCAGTTCTTC. The J gene is TRBJ2-1, the V gene TRBV29-1, with a tentative D call TRBD2 (5 bases). Trimming removed 7 bases at V and 3 bases at J, with 13 bases between. Per the germline V gene, CDR1 is SQVTM and CDR2 is ANQGSEA. The CDR3 loop spans 13 amino acids.